This paragraph covers one T cell receptor (beta chain) sequence. Authors of the study amplified TCR beta CDR3 regions from RNA transcripts. HTBI primers were the set used in a first-round RT-PCR of the TCR CDR3. TCRdb reprocessed the multiplex PCR reads via MiXCR and lists one record per CDR3 protein. The sample holds more than 550,000 distinct CDR3 sequences, just under 45% seen once. This entry comes from a study of T cells in Graves' hyperthyroidism and ophthalmopathy. This CDR3 spans 13 amino acids. The V gene lost 6 bases and the J gene lost 0 bases, with 9 bases spanning the gap. Germline CDR1 is SNHLY and CDR2 is FYNNEI.

Sequenced input: peripheral blood or thyroid tissue (not recorded which). The origin of this receptor is an adult man with Graves' disease, either hyperthyroidism or ophthalmopathy (not recorded which). The chain is built from TRBV2 and TRBJ2-7; D remains unclear. CDR3 nucleotide sequence: TGTGCCAGCAGCCCACAGACCTCCTACGAGCAGTACTTC. Residues: CASSPQTSYEQYF. The full variable domain, in which reference TRBV2 and TRBJ2-7 provide the parts outside the CDR3, is EPEVTQTPSHQVTQMGQEVILRCVPISNHLYFYWYRQILGQKVEFLVSFYNNEISEKSEIFDDQFSVERPDGSNFTLKIRSTKLEDSAMYFCASSPQTSYEQYFGPGTRLTVT.